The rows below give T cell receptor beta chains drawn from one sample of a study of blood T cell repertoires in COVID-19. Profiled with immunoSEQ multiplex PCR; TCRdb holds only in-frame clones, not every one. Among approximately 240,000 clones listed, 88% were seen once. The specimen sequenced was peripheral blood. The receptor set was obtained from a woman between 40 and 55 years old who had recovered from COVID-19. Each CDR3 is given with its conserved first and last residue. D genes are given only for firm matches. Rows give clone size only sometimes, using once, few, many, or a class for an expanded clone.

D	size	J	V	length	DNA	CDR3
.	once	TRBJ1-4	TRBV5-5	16	TGTGCCAGCAGCTTGGCCTCGGGGGTTGGTGGTGAAAAACTGTTTTTT	CASSLASGVGGEKLFF
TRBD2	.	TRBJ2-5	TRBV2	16	TGTGCCAGCAGTGAAGGGCTAGCGGGGGGGCAAGAGACCCAGTACTTC	CASSEGLAGGQETQYF
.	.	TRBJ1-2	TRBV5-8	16	TGTGCCAGCAGCTTGGACAGGTTCGCCTCTAACTATGGCTACACCTTC	CASSLDRFASNYGYTF
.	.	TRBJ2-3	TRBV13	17	TGTGCCAGCAGCTTAGGGGCCCAGAGGCCTAGCACAGATACGCAGTATTTT	CASSLGAQRPSTDTQYF
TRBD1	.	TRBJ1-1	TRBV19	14	TGTGCCAGTAGGGAATACAGGGGGAACACTGAAGCTTTCTTT	CASREYRGNTEAFF
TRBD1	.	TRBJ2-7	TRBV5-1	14	TGCGCCAGCATCCCGGGACAGGTTTTACGTGAGCAGTACTTC	CASIPGQVLREQYF
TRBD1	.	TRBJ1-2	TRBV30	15	TGTGCCTGGAAGCCCCGGACAGGTGGTCCCTATGGCTACACCTTC	CAWKPRTGGPYGYTF
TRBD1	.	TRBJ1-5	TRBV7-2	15	TGTGCCAGCAGCTTAGCAGGGGGCAGCAATCAGCCCCAGCATTTT	CASSLAGGSNQPQHF
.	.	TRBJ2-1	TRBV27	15	TGTGCCAGCCATTCCGGCACAGGTGCCTACAATGAGCAGTTCTTC	CASHSGTGAYNEQFF
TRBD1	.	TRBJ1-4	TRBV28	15	TGTGCCAGCAGTTCGGCCGGGACAGGGCTGGAAAAACTGTTTTTT	CASSSAGTGLEKLFF
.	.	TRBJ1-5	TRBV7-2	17	TGTGCCAGCAGCTTAGTACAAAACTGGGGCAGCAATCAGCCCCAGCATTTT	CASSLVQNWGSNQPQHF
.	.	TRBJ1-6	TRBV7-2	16	TGTGCCAGCAGTCACCAGGGGTATGGCTATAATTCACCCCTCCACTTT	CASSHQGYGYNSPLHF
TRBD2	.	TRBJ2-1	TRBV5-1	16	TGCGCCAGCAGCTTAACCACTAGCGGGGGATACAATGAGCAGTTCTTC	CASSLTTSGGYNEQFF
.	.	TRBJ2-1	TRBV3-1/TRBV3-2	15	TGTGCCAGCAGCCCGCCCCTAGCCTCCTACAATGAGCAGTTCTTC	CASSPPLASYNEQFF
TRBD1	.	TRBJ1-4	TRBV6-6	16	TGTGCCAGCAGTTCTAACCCCGACAGGGGAAATGAAAAACTGTTTTTT	CASSSNPDRGNEKLFF
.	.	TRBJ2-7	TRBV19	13	TGTGCCATTCGAGGGGAGGGGGGGTACGAGCAGTACTTC	CAIRGEGGYEQYF
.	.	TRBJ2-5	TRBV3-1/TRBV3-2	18	TGTGCCAGCAGCCAAGATGCCTTATCGACAGGACTCCAAGAGACCCAGTACTTC	CASSQDALSTGLQETQYF
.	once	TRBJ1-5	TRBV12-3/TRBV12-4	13	TGTGCCAGCAGCCCCAAGGGGGTTCAGCCCCAGCATTTT	CASSPKGVQPQHF
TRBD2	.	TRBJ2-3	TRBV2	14	TGTGCCAGCAGTGGACTAGCTAGGACAGATACGCAGTATTTT	CASSGLARTDTQYF
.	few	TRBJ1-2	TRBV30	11	TGTGCCTGGAGTGTACTTGATGGCTACACCTTC	CAWSVLDGYTF
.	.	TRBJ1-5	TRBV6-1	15	TGTGCCAGCAGTGAAAGGCAGGTCAAAAATCAGCCCCAGCATTTT	CASSERQVKNQPQHF
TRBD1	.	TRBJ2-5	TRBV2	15	TGTGCCAGCAGGGTGCTCCAGGGGGCGGTTGAGACCCAGTACTTC	CASRVLQGAVETQYF
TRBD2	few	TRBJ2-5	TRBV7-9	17	TGTGCCAGCAGCTTAGCTACCCGGGGGGGAGGACAAGAGACCCAGTACTTC	CASSLATRGGGQETQYF
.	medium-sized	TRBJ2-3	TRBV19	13	TGTGCCAGTAGTACCGTGAGCACAGATACGCAGTATTTT	CASSTVSTDTQYF
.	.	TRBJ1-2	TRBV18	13	TGTGCCAGCTCACCTTCGGGGGACTATGGCTACACCTTC	CASSPSGDYGYTF
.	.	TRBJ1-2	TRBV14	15	TGTGCCAGCAGCCCCTTTACCGTTGCGTCCTATGGCTACACCTTC	CASSPFTVASYGYTF
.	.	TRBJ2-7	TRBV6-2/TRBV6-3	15	TGTGCCAGCAGTTACTCGTCCGGGAGTTGGTACGAGCAGTACTTC	CASSYSSGSWYEQYF
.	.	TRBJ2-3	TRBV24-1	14	TGTGCCACCAGTGACACAGGGATCTCAGATACGCAGTATTTT	CATSDTGISDTQYF
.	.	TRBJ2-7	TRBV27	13	TGTGCCAGCAGTTTAGGTAGCGGCTACGAGCAGTACTTC	CASSLGSGYEQYF
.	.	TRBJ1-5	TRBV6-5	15	TGTGCCAGCAGTCGCGGGGGCGCGGTCAATCAGCCCCAGCATTTT	CASSRGGAVNQPQHF
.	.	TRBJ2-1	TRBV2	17	TGTGCCAGCAGTGAAGAGAGGATAGCGGCCTCCTACAATGAGCAGTTCTTC	CASSEERIAASYNEQFF
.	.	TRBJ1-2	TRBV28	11	TGTGCCAGCAGCGACATCTATGGCTACACCTTC	CASSDIYGYTF
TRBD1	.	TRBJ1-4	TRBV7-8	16	TGTGCCAGCAGCCCAACGACAGGGATGGGGTATGAAAAACTGTTTTTT	CASSPTTGMGYEKLFF
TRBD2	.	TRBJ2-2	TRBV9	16	TGTGCCAGCAGCCTTACCGGGACTAGCGACACCGGGGAGCTGTTTTTT	CASSLTGTSDTGELFF
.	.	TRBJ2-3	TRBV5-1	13	TGCGCCAGCAGAAAGGGGGGGACAGATACGCAGTATTTT	CASRKGGTDTQYF
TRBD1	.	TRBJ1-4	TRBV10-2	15	TGCGCCAGCAGCCGGGACAGGGCACTTAATGAAAAACTGTTTTTT	CASSRDRALNEKLFF
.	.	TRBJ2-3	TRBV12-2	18	TGTGCAAGTCGCTTAGGGACTAGCGGGAGGGCCTCCACAGATACGCAGTATTTT	CASRLGTSGRASTDTQYF
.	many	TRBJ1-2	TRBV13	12	TGTGCCAGCAGTTCCGGGGGGTCTGGCTACACCTTC	CASSSGGSGYTF
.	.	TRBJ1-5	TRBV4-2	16	TGTGCCAGCAGCCAAGATTTCGGACAGACCAATCAGCCCCAGCATTTT	CASSQDFGQTNQPQHF
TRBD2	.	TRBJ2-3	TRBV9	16	TGTGCCAGCAGCGGGACTAGCGGGGGGGCCGCAGATACGCAGTATTTT	CASSGTSGGAADTQYF
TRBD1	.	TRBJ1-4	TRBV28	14	TGTGCCAGCAGGCCAACAGGGGCGAAGGAAAAACTGTTTTTT	CASRPTGAKEKLFF
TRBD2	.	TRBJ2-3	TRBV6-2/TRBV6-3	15	TGTGCCAGCAGTTCGGGACTAGGCCACACAGATACGCAGTATTTT	CASSSGLGHTDTQYF
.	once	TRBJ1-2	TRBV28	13	TGTGCCAGCAGCCGGGGATCATCTCGGGGCTACACCTTC	CASSRGSSRGYTF
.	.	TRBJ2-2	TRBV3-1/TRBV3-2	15	TGTGCCAGCAGCCAGCGTGGGTGGCGGACCGGGGAGCTGTTTTTT	CASSQRGWRTGELFF
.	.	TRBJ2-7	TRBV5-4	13	TGTGCCAGCAGCTTAGTGGAGGGCTACGAGCAGTACTTC	CASSLVEGYEQYF
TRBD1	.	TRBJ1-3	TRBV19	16	TGTGCCAGTAGTACCTACGTGGGACAGGGAGGAAACACCATATATTTT	CASSTYVGQGGNTIYF
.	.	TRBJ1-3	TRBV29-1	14	TGCAGCGTTGAAAAGGGAGGGCGTGGAAACACCATATATTTT	CSVEKGGRGNTIYF
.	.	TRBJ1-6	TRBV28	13	TGTGCCAGCAGGATGGGAGGAAGTTCACCCCTCCACTTT	CASRMGGSSPLHF
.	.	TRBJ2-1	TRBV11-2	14	TGTGCCAGCAGCTTAGATAGTGGCTACAATGAGCAGTTCTTC	CASSLDSGYNEQFF
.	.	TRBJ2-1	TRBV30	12	TGTGCCTGGGGAACAGGGTGGAATGAGCAGTTCTTC	CAWGTGWNEQFF
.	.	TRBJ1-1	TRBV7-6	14	TGTGCCAGCAGCTCGACAGCTACGAACACTGAAGCTTTCTTT	CASSSTATNTEAFF
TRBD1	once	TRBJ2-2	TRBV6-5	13	TGTGCCAGCAGTCACAGGGGACCCGGGGAGCTGTTTTTT	CASSHRGPGELFF
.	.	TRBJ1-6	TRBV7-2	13	TGTGCCAGCTCACCGGGAAACCATTGGGCCCTCCACTTT	CASSPGNHWALHF
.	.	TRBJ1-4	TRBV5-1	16	TGCGCCAGCAGCTTGACGGGGGGCCCAACTAATGAAAAACTGTTTTTT	CASSLTGGPTNEKLFF
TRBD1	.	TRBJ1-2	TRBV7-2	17	TGTGCCAGCAGCTTCGCCGGGACAGGGGGCGGCCACTATGGCTACACCTTC	CASSFAGTGGGHYGYTF
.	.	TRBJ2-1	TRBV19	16	TGTGCCAGTAGTACCCGACAAAGTGGGCCCTACAATGAGCAGTTCTTC	CASSTRQSGPYNEQFF
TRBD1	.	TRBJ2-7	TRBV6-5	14	TGTGCCAGCAGTTACAGGGACAGGCTCTACGAGCAGTACTTC	CASSYRDRLYEQYF
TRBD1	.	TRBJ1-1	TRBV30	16	TGTGCCTGGAGTGTAACAGGGGGCCGGCGGAACACTGAAGCTTTCTTT	CAWSVTGGRRNTEAFF
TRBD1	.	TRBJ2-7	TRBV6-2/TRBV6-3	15	TGTGCCAGCAGTACAGCCGGGACAGGGGGCGCCGAGCAGTACTTC	CASSTAGTGGAEQYF